The 26 T cell receptor beta chains in this list originate from one sample, sequenced in a study of T cell changes during pregnancy in multiple sclerosis. The protocol was immunoSEQ multiplex PCR, while the TCRdb copy is restricted to in-frame clones and leaves out a portion. The table lists 85,000 to 90,000 clones, around 94% of them singletons, with 1.5% to 2% in the top ten. The sample in question was peripheral blood, obtained after pregnancy. Receptors originate from a female donor in good health, enrolled as a control in a pregnancy study.

This chain uses TRBV28 with TRBJ1-3; 8 bases match TRBD1. Per the germline V gene, CDR1 is MDHEN and CDR2 is SYDVKM. Trimming took 2 bases from V and 3 from J; bases not matched to a gene: 6. The CDR3 is 16 residues long. The CDR3: CASSLRQGKLGNTIYF. The CDR3 nucleotides are TGTGCCAGCAGTTTACGACAGGGGAAGCTTGGAAACACCATATATTTT. Supplemented by reference TRBV28 and TRBJ1-3, the full variable domain reads DVKVTQSSRYLVKRTGEKVFLECVQDMDHENMFWYRQDPGLGLRLIYFSYDVKMKEKGDIPEGYSVSREKKERFSLILESASTNQTSMYLCASSLRQGKLGNTIYFGEGSWLTVV.

Only one count was recorded for this clone. V usage is TRBV5-6 and J usage is TRBJ2-5; 7 bases match TRBD1. Per germline, CDR1 SGHDT and CDR2 YYEEEE. Trimming at V came to 6 bases and at J to 4 bases, leaving 9 bases not matched to a gene. The CDR3 totals 14 residues. The CDR3 is CASTRDREGETQYF. The CDR3 bases are TGTGCCAGCACCAGAGACAGGGAAGGAGAGACCCAGTACTTC.

The J gene is TRBJ2-4, the V gene TRBV6-5; D might be TRBD2 (6 bases). Germline V gene sequence: CDR1 MNHEY, CDR2 SVGAGI. The CDR3 runs 15 residues. The ends were cut back, 0 bases at V and 8 bases at J, with 14 bases in the middle. As DNA, the CDR3 is TGTGCCAGCAGTTACTCGCCCAGCGGGTCAGACATTCAGTACTTC. Translating it yields CASSYSPSGSDIQYF.

The chain is built from TRBV6-6 and TRBJ1-2; 8 bases are a match to TRBD1. This CDR3 comprises 14 residues. J gave up 11 bases and V 2 bases, and 10 bases lay outside the gene matches. The germline V gene encodes CDR1 MNHNY and CDR2 SVGAGI (reference sequence). CDR3 region: CASSYRDRRDRYTF. DNA for the CDR3: TGTGCCAGCAGTTACCGGGACAGGAGGGATCGGTACACCTTC.

This clone was counted a single time. This chain uses TRBV5-4 with TRBJ1-4; the D is unclear. The CDR3 loop spans 15 amino acids. Germline CDR1 SGHNT, CDR2 YYREEE (reference sequence). Trimming shortened V by 4 bases and J by 5 bases, and 15 bases separated the two germline ends. The CDR3 loop reads CASSPRTGRNEKLFF. The CDR3 DNA sequence: TGTGCCAGCAGCCCGAGGACCGGGAGGAATGAAAAACTGTTTTTT.

The chain is built from TRBV10-3 and TRBJ1-2; D perhaps matches TRBD1 (5 bases). Trimming cost V 0 bases and J 7 bases, with 9 bases left between them. Germline assignment: CDR1 ENHRY and CDR2 SYGVKD. This CDR3 region has 13 residues. The DNA for the CDR3 is TGTGCCATCAGTGAGTCCGGCAGGGCTGGCTACACCTTC. Protein sequence: CAISESGRAGYTF.

The CDR3 nucleotides are TGTGCCATCAGAGGTCTAGCGGGAGATACGCAGTATTTT. Amino acids: CAIRGLAGDTQYF. The V and J genes are TRBV10-3 and TRBJ2-3; 8 bases match TRBD2. V gave up 6 bases and J gave up 5 bases; unmatched junction bases: 4. Germline V gene data show CDR1 as ENHRY and CDR2 as SYGVKD. This CDR3 contains 13 residues.

This CDR3 reads CAWALGAGGLNEQFF. Here the CDR3 DNA reads TGTGCCTGGGCCCTGGGAGCGGGGGGTTTAAATGAGCAGTTCTTC. The J gene is TRBJ2-1, the V gene TRBV30; 9 nucleotides match TRBD2. This CDR3 comprises 15 residues. Germline values: CDR1 GTSNPN, CDR2 SVGIG (reference sequence). V was clipped by 5 bases and J by 7 bases; unmatched bases: 12.

The chain uses TRBV7-2 and TRBJ2-3, with 7 bases aligning to TRBD2. CDR1 and CDR2 (germline): SGHTA, FQGNSA. The CDR3 totals 15 residues. V lost 6 bases, J lost 5 bases, and 11 bases stayed unmatched. CDR3 DNA: TGTGCCAGCAGTTTAACTGGCGGGGGAGGAGATACGCAGTATTTT. Translation gives CASSLTGGGGDTQYF.

This chain links TRBV5-1 with TRBJ1-2; 7 nucleotides agree with TRBD1. The CDR3 sequence is 11 residues long. Trimming took 3 bases from V and 12 from J; bases not matched to a gene: 5. CDR1 and CDR2 (germline): SGHRS, YFSETQ. CDR3 loop: CASSSDRVHTF. DNA of the CDR3: TGCGCCAGCAGCTCTGACAGGGTCCACACCTTC.

The chain uses TRBV2 and TRBJ2-7; 9 nucleotides align to TRBD1. The CDR3 consists of 16 residues. Germline values: CDR1 SNHLY, CDR2 FYNNEI. V lost 6 bases, J lost 7 bases, and 16 bases stayed unmatched. CDR3 DNA sequence: TGTGCCAGCAGCAGAAACCCGGAGACAGGGGGGAGGGAGCAGTACTTC. Encoded protein: CASSRNPETGGREQYF.

This clone has ten or more counts. The chain couples TRBV6-4 to TRBJ2-5; 13 nucleotides line up with TRBD2. Trimming at V came to 5 bases and at J to 1 base, leaving 1 base not matched to a gene. The germline gives CDR1 MRHNA, CDR2 SNTAGT. The CDR3 covers 15 residues. CDR3 protein: CASSRLAGGQETQYF. In DNA, the CDR3 is TGTGCCAGCAGTCGACTAGCGGGAGGCCAAGAGACCCAGTACTTC.

The gene calls are TRBV10-3 and TRBJ2-7, with D possibly being TRBD1 (6 bases). Per the germline V gene, CDR1 is ENHRY and CDR2 is SYGVKD. Between the trimmed V and J ends, which lost 0 bases and 3 bases, there was a span of 9 bases. The CDR3 extends over 14 amino acids. The CDR3 DNA reads TGTGCCATCAGTGAGTCCGACAGGAGCTACGAGCAGTACTTC. Translation gives CAISESDRSYEQYF.

V is TRBV5-1 and J is TRBJ2-7, with 9 positions matching TRBD1. Per the germline V gene, CDR1 is SGHRS and CDR2 is YFSETQ. This CDR3 comprises 15 residues. The V and J ends lost 2 bases and 3 bases, in that order; junction bases with no gene match: 6. This chain's CDR3 is CASSFGTGILYEQYF. The CDR3 DNA is TGCGCCAGCAGCTTCGGGACAGGGATCCTCTACGAGCAGTACTTC.

V and J are TRBV27 and TRBJ2-2, with TRBD1 identical over 7 bases. The CDR3 runs 14 residues. The germline CDR1 and CDR2 sequences are MNHEY and SMNVEV (reference sequence). After removal of 6 bases from V and 6 bases from J, the junction contained 7 bases not matched to a gene. CDR3 residues: CASSIDRVPGELFF. The CDR3 DNA is TGTGCCAGCAGCATAGACAGGGTGCCCGGGGAGCTGTTTTTT.

DNA of the CDR3: TGCAGCGCAGACAGGAACACCGGGGAGCTGTTTTTT. Protein sequence: CSADRNTGELFF. This sequence joins TRBV29-1 and TRBJ2-2; TRBD1 might be the D (5 bases). The V and J ends lost 7 bases and 1 base respectively, with 7 bases between them. This CDR3 is built from 12 residues. Germline V gives CDR1 SQVTM, CDR2 ANQGSEA.

This clone was detected only once. The gene calls are TRBV29-1 and TRBJ2-7; 12 bases fit TRBD2. This CDR3 has 15 amino acids. The V segment lost 5 bases and the J segment 6 bases; nucleotides outside the gene matches: 11. The V gene's germline CDR1 is SQVTM and CDR2 ANQGSEA. The CDR3 reads CSVFRLAGEGSEQYF. The CDR3 DNA is TGCAGCGTTTTTCGACTAGCGGGAGAAGGTTCCGAGCAGTACTTC.

This chain joins TRBV5-4 and TRBJ2-2; 9 nucleotides align to TRBD1. Germline V CDR1 and CDR2: SGHNT, YYREEE (reference sequence). V lost 0 bases and J lost 1; bases outside the gene matches: 7. The CDR3 sequence is 18 residues long. The CDR3 sequence is CASSLAVSGQGNTGELFF. The CDR3 DNA sequence: TGTGCCAGCAGCTTGGCCGTGTCGGGACAGGGGAACACCGGGGAGCTGTTTTTT.

This chain connects TRBV28 to TRBJ2-7, with 8 bases identical to TRBD1. This CDR3 is 14 amino acids long. The germline CDR1 and CDR2 sequences are MDHEN and SYDVKM. V lost 6 bases to trimming and J lost 0 bases; unmatched junction nucleotides: 4. This CDR3 reads CASSGTGDSYEQYF. The CDR3 DNA reads TGTGCCAGCAGCGGGACAGGCGACTCCTACGAGCAGTACTTC.

V usage is TRBV5-1 and J usage is TRBJ2-4; TRBD2 matches at 7 bases. The germline CDR1 and CDR2 sequences are SGHRS and YFSETQ. This CDR3 spans 16 amino acids. After removal of 0 bases from V and 0 bases from J, the junction contained 3 bases not matched to a gene. CDR3: CASSLGSGGAKNIQYF. Written as DNA, the CDR3 is TGCGCCAGCAGCTTGGGTTCGGGAGGAGCCAAAAACATTCAGTACTTC.

V gene TRBV6-1 combines with J gene TRBJ1-2; 7 bases match TRBD1. Trimming removed 2 bases from V and 3 bases from J; junction bases left unmatched: 3. The CDR3 runs to 14 residues. Per the germline V gene, CDR1 is MNHNS and CDR2 is SASEGT. The CDR3 region has the DNA TGTGCCAGCAGTGAATCACAGGGGTACTATGGCTACACCTTC. Translated: CASSESQGYYGYTF.

V usage is TRBV28 and J usage is TRBJ2-3, with a weak D call TRBD2 (5 bases). This CDR3 is built from 14 residues. CDR1 is MDHEN and CDR2 is SYDVKM in the germline V gene. V gave up 8 bases and J gave up 1 base, with 13 bases separating them. The CDR3 DNA follows: TGTGCCAGCTCTATCCCAGCGGGCACAGATACGCAGTATTTT. This codes for CASSIPAGTDTQYF.

CDR3 sequence (DNA): TGTGCCAGCCGTCGGGGGACCAATGACAACTATGGCTACACCTTC. Residues: CASRRGTNDNYGYTF. This chain connects TRBV27 to TRBJ1-2; D may be TRBD1 (5 bases). Germline values: CDR1 MNHEY, CDR2 SMNVEV (reference sequence). The germline V and J ends were trimmed by 8 bases and 2 bases, with 18 bases remaining between them. The CDR3 length is 15 residues.

The V gene is TRBV11-2, the J gene TRBJ2-1; 13 nucleotides align to TRBD2. Germline assignment: CDR1 SGHAT and CDR2 FQNNGV. The CDR3 is made up of 17 amino acids. After removal of 0 bases from V and 8 bases from J, the junction contained 7 bases not matched to a gene. CDR3 sequence (DNA): TGTGCCAGCAGCTTAGATCAGGGACTAGCGGGAATAGATGAGCAGTTCTTC. Translating gives CASSLDQGLAGIDEQFF. Combining the CDR3 with reference TRBV11-2 and TRBJ2-1 gives the whole variable domain EAGVAQSPRYKIIEKRQSVAFWCNPISGHATLYWYQQILGQGPKLLIQFQNNGVVDDSQLPKDRFSAERLKGVDSTLKIQPAKLEDSAVYLCASSLDQGLAGIDEQFFGPGTRLTVL.

The chain joins TRBV21-1 to TRBJ2-1; TRBD2 reflects the table's D call only, with no check against the DNA. TRBV21-1 is a documented pseudogene. The CDR3 totals 22 residues. The CDR3 nucleotides read TGTGCCAGCAGCGCACCGGAGGGGTGGGGACTAGCGGGAGGCGGTCTGATCAATGAGCAGTTCTTC. Amino acid sequence: CASSAPEGWGLAGGGLINEQFF.

The chain employs TRBV27 and TRBJ2-7; D is unresolved. The germline V and J ends were trimmed by 8 bases and 4 bases, with 3 bases remaining between them. Germline CDR1 and CDR2: MNHEY and SMNVEV (reference sequence). CDR3 size: 9 residues. The CDR3 here is CASQYEQYF. The CDR3 DNA sequence: TGTGCCAGCCAATACGAGCAGTACTTC.